Listed below are T cell receptor beta chains from one sample, sequenced in a study of blood T cell repertoires in COVID-19. Using immunoSEQ multiplex PCR, the repertoire was profiled, and TCRdb retains in-frame clones only, with some absent. The data hold roughly 410,000 clones, with 70% to 90% observed a single time. The sample comprised peripheral blood. Receptors originate from a woman in her thirties or forties with COVID-19, enrolled during active disease. CDR3s include the opening cysteine and the closing phenylalanine or tryptophan. The order of the fields is clone size, V gene, D gene, J gene, CDR3 length, CDR3 DNA, CDR3 protein. The D gene is left open where the match is weak. Rows give clone size only sometimes, using once, few, many, or a class for an expanded clone.

NA	TRBV11-1	NA	TRBJ2-7	14	TGTGCCAGCAGCCCTGTGGGCTCAGGGAACGAGCAGTACTTC	CASSPVGSGNEQYF
NA	TRBV7-3	NA	TRBJ2-1	15	TGTGCCAGCAGCCCCCACGGGAGAGGGCGCGTTGAGCAGTTCTTC	CASSPHGRGRVEQFF
NA	TRBV28	TRBD2	TRBJ2-2	15	TGTGCCAGCACGGGGGGAGCGGGAGCCACCGGGGAGCTGTTTTTT	CASTGGAGATGELFF
NA	TRBV19	TRBD2	TRBJ2-3	17	TGTGCCAGTAGTATAGATGGACTAGCGGGAGAGGGAGATACGCAGTATTTT	CASSIDGLAGEGDTQYF
NA	TRBV19	TRBD1	TRBJ2-6	18	TGTGCCAGTAGTATCTTGGGACAGGGTACTTCTGGGGCCAACGTCCTGACTTTC	CASSILGQGTSGANVLTF
NA	TRBV18	TRBD1	TRBJ1-2	15	TGTGCCAGCTCACTTTTAGGGGGCGACGTACCTGGCTACACCTTC	CASSLLGGDVPGYTF
once	TRBV5-1	TRBD2	TRBJ2-1	19	TGCGCCAGCAGAGCGGGGGGCGGACTAGCGGGAGGGGTCATGGATGAGCAGTTCTTC	CASRAGGGLAGGVMDEQFF
NA	TRBV30	NA	TRBJ1-5	13	TGTGCCTGGAGTCGTAGTTTGAGTCAGCCCCAGCATTTT	CAWSRSLSQPQHF
NA	TRBV19	TRBD1	TRBJ1-2	13	TGTGCCAGCAGAACCACAGGGGTACATGGCTACACCTTC	CASRTTGVHGYTF
NA	TRBV19	NA	TRBJ1-2	14	TGTGCCAGTAGTATACCCCAGGGGACCTATGGCTACACCTTC	CASSIPQGTYGYTF
NA	TRBV28	NA	TRBJ1-2	14	TGTGCCAGCAGGACACACACAGGGAACTATGGCTACACCTTC	CASRTHTGNYGYTF
NA	TRBV4-3	NA	TRBJ1-3	15	TGCGCCAGCAGCCAAGATGAAACAGGCCGAAACACCATATATTTT	CASSQDETGRNTIYF
NA	TRBV15	NA	TRBJ2-2	15	TGTGCCACCAGCAGAGACAGGGGTGACACCGGGGAGCTGTTTTTT	CATSRDRGDTGELFF
NA	TRBV2	TRBD2	TRBJ2-7	17	TGTGCCAGCAGCTCCGGGGGGGGTAGGGCTGGCTCCTACGAGCAGTACTTC	CASSSGGGRAGSYEQYF
NA	TRBV5-1	NA	TRBJ1-4	15	TGCGCCAGCAGGGGACTGGGCGGGGGCAATGAAAAACTGTTTTTT	CASRGLGGGNEKLFF
NA	TRBV18	NA	TRBJ2-5	11	TGTGCCAGCTCACCGGAGGAGACCCAGTACTTC	CASSPEETQYF
once	TRBV7-2	TRBD1	TRBJ1-4	14	TGTGCCAGCAGCCCAGGACAGGGACGGGAAAAACTGTTTTTT	CASSPGQGREKLFF
NA	TRBV9	NA	TRBJ2-7	13	TGTGCCAGCAGCGGCGGTAAGTATTACGAGCAGTACTTC	CASSGGKYYEQYF
NA	TRBV4-2	NA	TRBJ2-7	15	TGTGCCAGCAGCCAAGATATGACAGCCTCCTACGAGCAGTACTTC	CASSQDMTASYEQYF
NA	TRBV27	NA	TRBJ1-1	15	TGTGCCAGCAGCCCACGAAAAGGGTGGACAGAGGAAGCTTTCTTT	CASSPRKGWTEEAFF
NA	TRBV4-1	TRBD2	TRBJ2-7	14	TGCGCCAGCAGCCTGGGACTAGCGGCCACCGAGCAGTACTTC	CASSLGLAATEQYF
NA	TRBV2	TRBD1	TRBJ1-3	12	TGTGCCAGCAGAAGACAGGGGAACACCATATATTTT	CASRRQGNTIYF
NA	TRBV23-1	TRBD1	TRBJ2-7	16	TGCGCCAGCAGTCAGGCAACAGGGGGCGTACTCCACGAGCAGTACTTC	CASSQATGGVLHEQYF
NA	TRBV28	NA	TRBJ1-5	14	TGTGCCAGCACCCTGGACAGCCCAGGTCAGCCCCAGCATTTT	CASTLDSPGQPQHF
NA	TRBV30	TRBD1	TRBJ1-1	16	TGTGCCTGGAGTAGGGACAGGGATCTTCTCGACACTGAAGCTTTCTTT	CAWSRDRDLLDTEAFF
NA	TRBV6-5	TRBD2	TRBJ2-1	16	TGTGCCAGCAGTTACGATAGCGGGAGGGCCTACAATGAGCAGTTCTTC	CASSYDSGRAYNEQFF
once	TRBV10-1	NA	TRBJ1-5	17	TGCGCCATCCCGACCTTTTCAGGGGCGCTGGGCAATCAGCCCCAGCATTTT	CAIPTFSGALGNQPQHF
NA	TRBV5-1	TRBD2	TRBJ2-3	15	TGCGCCAGCAGCTTGTTCCTAGCGGGGACAGATACGCAGTATTTT	CASSLFLAGTDTQYF
NA	TRBV5-1	TRBD1	TRBJ1-1	17	TGCGCCAGCAGCTTGGGGACAGGACGATTCTATAACACTGAAGCTTTCTTT	CASSLGTGRFYNTEAFF
NA	TRBV5-1	NA	TRBJ1-4	15	TGCGCCAGCAGCGGCTCGGGGGTTGGTGGTGAAAAACTGTTTTTT	CASSGSGVGGEKLFF
NA	TRBV6-5	NA	TRBJ2-2	15	TGTGCCAGCACCAAGGGACTGGCAAACACCGGGGAGCTGTTTTTT	CASTKGLANTGELFF
NA	TRBV7-2	NA	TRBJ1-5	15	TGTGCCAGCAGCTCCCGGGAGGGAGGCAATCAGCCCCAGCATTTT	CASSSREGGNQPQHF
NA	TRBV9	TRBD1	TRBJ2-5	15	TGTGCCAGCAGCCGTTACGGGACAGGGGAAGAGACCCAGTACTTC	CASSRYGTGEETQYF
NA	TRBV19	NA	TRBJ1-2	15	TGTGCCAGTAGTATGTCATTTGGAGGGGTTGTCGGCTACACCTTC	CASSMSFGGVVGYTF
NA	TRBV7-6	TRBD2	TRBJ2-3	18	TGTGCCAGCAGCTTACCCCGGACTAGCGGGGAAAGCACAGATACGCAGTATTTT	CASSLPRTSGESTDTQYF
NA	TRBV19	NA	TRBJ2-7	16	TGTGCCAGTAGTATCGGGCCATGGAGGGGCTTGTACGAGCAGTACTTC	CASSIGPWRGLYEQYF
NA	TRBV19	TRBD2	TRBJ2-7	14	TGTGCCAGTAGTATCTCTAGCGGGAGCTACGAGCAGTACTTC	CASSISSGSYEQYF
few	TRBV5-1	NA	TRBJ2-7	13	TGCGCCAGCAGCTTGGGCCCTACCTACGAGCAGTACTTC	CASSLGPTYEQYF
NA	TRBV4-2	TRBD1	TRBJ1-1	15	TGTGCCAGCAGCCCAATTGATCAGGGGGCGGTTGAAGCTTTCTTT	CASSPIDQGAVEAFF
NA	TRBV6-5	TRBD2	TRBJ2-1	14	TGTGCCAGCAGGGGGAGCGGGAGGGCCGGAGAGCAGTTCTTC	CASRGSGRAGEQFF
NA	TRBV5-4	TRBD1	TRBJ1-2	14	TGTGCCAGCAGCCCGGGGACAGGGGGCTATGGCTACACCTTC	CASSPGTGGYGYTF
NA	TRBV11-2	NA	TRBJ2-2	16	TGTGCCAGCACCGCCCAGGGGCTGTCGAACACCGGGGAGCTGTTTTTT	CASTAQGLSNTGELFF
once	TRBV2	TRBD2	TRBJ2-2	15	TGTGCCAGCAGGAAGGGGAGCGGGGTGACCGGGGAGCTGTTTTTT	CASRKGSGVTGELFF
once	TRBV10-2	TRBD2	TRBJ2-2	15	TGCGCCAGCTATGGACTAGCGGGGGGCGGCGGGGAGCTGTTTTTT	CASYGLAGGGGELFF
NA	TRBV5-4	NA	TRBJ2-5	13	TGTGCCAGCAGCTTGGATAGAAAGGAGACCCAGTACTTC	CASSLDRKETQYF
NA	TRBV9	NA	TRBJ1-1	15	TGTGCCAGCAGCGTAGTACGGGCGGGATGGACTGAAGCTTTCTTT	CASSVVRAGWTEAFF
NA	TRBV11-2	NA	TRBJ1-1	13	TGTGCCAGCAGCCTCCACGGGGTCGCGGGAGCTTTCTTT	CASSLHGVAGAFF
NA	TRBV4-3	TRBD1	TRBJ1-4	14	TGCGCCAGCAGACAGACAGGGGGTAATGAAAAACTGTTTTTT	CASRQTGGNEKLFF